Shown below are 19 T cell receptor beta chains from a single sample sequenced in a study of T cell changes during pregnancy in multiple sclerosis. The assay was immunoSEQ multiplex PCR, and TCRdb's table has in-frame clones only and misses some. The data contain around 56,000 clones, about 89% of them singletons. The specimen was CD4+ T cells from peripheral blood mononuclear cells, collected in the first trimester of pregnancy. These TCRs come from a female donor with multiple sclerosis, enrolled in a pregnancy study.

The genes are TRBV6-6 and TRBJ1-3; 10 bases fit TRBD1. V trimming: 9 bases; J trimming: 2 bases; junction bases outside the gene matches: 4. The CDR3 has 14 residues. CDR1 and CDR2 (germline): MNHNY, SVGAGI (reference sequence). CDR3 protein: CASTGTGAGNTIYF. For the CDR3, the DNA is TGTGCCAGTACCGGGACAGGGGCTGGAAACACCATATATTTT.

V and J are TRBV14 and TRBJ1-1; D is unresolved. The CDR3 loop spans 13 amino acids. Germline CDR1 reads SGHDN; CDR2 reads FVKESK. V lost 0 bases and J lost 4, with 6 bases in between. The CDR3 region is CASSQELTTEAFF. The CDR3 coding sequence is TGTGCCAGCAGCCAAGAACTTACCACTGAAGCTTTCTTT.

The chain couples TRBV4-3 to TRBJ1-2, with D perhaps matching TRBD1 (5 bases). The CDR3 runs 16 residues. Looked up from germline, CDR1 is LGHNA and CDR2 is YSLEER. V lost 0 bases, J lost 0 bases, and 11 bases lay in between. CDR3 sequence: CASSQDGGLTNYGYTF. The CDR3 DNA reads TGCGCCAGCAGCCAAGATGGGGGGTTAACTAACTATGGCTACACCTTC.

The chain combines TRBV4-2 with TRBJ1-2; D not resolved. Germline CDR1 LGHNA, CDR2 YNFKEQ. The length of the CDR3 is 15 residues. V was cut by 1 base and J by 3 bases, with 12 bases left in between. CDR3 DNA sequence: TGTGCCAGCAGCCAAGGGCGGGGTTTAGACTATGGCTACACCTTC. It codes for CASSQGRGLDYGYTF.

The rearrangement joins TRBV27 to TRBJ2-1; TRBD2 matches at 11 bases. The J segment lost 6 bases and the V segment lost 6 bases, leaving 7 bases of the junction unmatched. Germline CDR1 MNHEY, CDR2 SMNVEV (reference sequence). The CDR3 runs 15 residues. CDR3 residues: CASSRASGGINEQFF. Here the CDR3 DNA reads TGTGCCAGCAGCCGCGCTAGCGGGGGGATCAATGAGCAGTTCTTC.

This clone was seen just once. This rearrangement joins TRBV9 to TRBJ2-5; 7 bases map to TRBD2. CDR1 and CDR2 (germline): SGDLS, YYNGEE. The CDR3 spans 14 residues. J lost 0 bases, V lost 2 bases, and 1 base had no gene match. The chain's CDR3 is CASSVRGDQETQYF. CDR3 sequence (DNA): TGTGCCAGCAGCGTTCGGGGGGACCAAGAGACCCAGTACTTC.

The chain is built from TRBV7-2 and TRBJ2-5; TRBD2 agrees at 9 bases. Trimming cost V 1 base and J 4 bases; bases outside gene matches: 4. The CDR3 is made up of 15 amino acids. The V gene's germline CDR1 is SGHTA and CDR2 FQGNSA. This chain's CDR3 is CASSLGLAGLETQYF. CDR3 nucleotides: TGTGCCAGCAGCTTAGGGCTAGCGGGGCTAGAGACCCAGTACTTC.

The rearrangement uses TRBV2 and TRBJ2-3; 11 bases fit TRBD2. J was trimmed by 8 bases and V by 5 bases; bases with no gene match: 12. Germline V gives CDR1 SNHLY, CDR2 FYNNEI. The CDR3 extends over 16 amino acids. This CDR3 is CASSSRPSGGSSTQYF. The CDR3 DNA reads TGTGCCAGCAGTTCCCGTCCTAGCGGGGGGAGTAGTACGCAGTATTTT. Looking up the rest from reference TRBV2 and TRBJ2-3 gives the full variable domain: EPEVTQTPSHQVTQMGQEVILRCVPISNHLYFYWYRQILGQKVEFLVSFYNNEISEKSEIFDDQFSVERPDGSNFTLKIRSTKLEDSAMYFCASSSRPSGGSSTQYFGPGTRLTVL.

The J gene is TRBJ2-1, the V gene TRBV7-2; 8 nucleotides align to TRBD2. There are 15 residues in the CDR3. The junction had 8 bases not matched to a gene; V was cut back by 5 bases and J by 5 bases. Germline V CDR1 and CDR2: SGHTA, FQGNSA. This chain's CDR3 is CASSRDRGGHNEQFF. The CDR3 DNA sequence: TGTGCCAGCAGCCGAGACCGGGGGGGGCACAATGAGCAGTTCTTC.

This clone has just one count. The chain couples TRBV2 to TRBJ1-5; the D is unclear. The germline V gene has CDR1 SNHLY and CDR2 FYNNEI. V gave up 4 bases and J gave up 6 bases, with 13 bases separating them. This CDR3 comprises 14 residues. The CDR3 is CASSVDSVGQPQHF. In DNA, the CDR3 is TGTGCCAGCAGTGTCGACTCCGTAGGTCAGCCCCAGCATTTT. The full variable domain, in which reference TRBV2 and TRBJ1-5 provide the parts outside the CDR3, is EPEVTQTPSHQVTQMGQEVILRCVPISNHLYFYWYRQILGQKVEFLVSFYNNEISEKSEIFDDQFSVERPDGSNFTLKIRSTKLEDSAMYFCASSVDSVGQPQHFGDGTRLSIL.

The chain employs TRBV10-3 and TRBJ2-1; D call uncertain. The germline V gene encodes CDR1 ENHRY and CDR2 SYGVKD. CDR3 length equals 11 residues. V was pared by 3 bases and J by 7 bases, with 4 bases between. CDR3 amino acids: CAISDLNEQFF. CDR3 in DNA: TGTGCCATCAGTGACCTAAATGAGCAGTTCTTC.

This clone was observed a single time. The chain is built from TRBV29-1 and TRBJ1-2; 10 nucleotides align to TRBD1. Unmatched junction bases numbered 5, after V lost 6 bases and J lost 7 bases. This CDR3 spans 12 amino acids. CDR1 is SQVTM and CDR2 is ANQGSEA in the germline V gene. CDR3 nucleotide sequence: TGCAGCGTGGGACAGGGGAGGGGTGGCTACACCTTC. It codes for CSVGQGRGGYTF.

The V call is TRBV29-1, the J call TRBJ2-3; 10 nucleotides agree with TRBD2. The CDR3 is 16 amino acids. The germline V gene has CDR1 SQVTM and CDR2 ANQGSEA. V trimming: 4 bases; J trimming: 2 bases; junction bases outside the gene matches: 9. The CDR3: CSVGGLAGAPTDTQYF. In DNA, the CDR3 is TGCAGCGTTGGAGGTCTAGCGGGGGCCCCCACAGATACGCAGTATTTT.

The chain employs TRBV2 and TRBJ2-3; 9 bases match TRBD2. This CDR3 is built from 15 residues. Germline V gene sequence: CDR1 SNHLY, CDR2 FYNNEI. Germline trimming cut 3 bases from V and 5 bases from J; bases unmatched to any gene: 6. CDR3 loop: CASSEGTSRIDTQYF. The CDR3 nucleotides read TGTGCCAGCAGTGAGGGGACTAGCCGGATAGATACGCAGTATTTT.

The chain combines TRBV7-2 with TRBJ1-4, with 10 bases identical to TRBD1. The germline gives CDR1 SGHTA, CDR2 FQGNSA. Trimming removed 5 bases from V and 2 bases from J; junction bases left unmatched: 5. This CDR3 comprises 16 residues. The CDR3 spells CASSGLTGGTNEKLFF. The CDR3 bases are TGTGCCAGCAGCGGCCTGACAGGGGGCACTAATGAAAAACTGTTTTTT.

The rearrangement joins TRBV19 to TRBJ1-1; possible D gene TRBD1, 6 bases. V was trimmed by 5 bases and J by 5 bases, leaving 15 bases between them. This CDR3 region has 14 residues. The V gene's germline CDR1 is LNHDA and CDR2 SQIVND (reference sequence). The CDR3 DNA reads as TGTGCCAGTAGTTCAACAGGGATGGGAACTGAAGCTTTCTTT. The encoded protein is CASSSTGMGTEAFF.

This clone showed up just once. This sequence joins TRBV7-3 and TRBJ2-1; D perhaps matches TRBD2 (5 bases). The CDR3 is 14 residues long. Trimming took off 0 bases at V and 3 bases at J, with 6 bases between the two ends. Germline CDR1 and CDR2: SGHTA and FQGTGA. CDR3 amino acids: CASSLTRDYNEQFF. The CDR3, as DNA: TGTGCCAGCAGCTTAACCCGGGACTACAATGAGCAGTTCTTC. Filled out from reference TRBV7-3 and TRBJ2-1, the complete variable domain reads GAGVSQTPSNKVTEKGKYVELRCDPISGHTALYWYRQSLGQGPEFLIYFQGTGAADDSGLPNDRFFAVRPEGSVSTLKIQRTERGDSAVYLCASSLTRDYNEQFFGPGTRLTVL.

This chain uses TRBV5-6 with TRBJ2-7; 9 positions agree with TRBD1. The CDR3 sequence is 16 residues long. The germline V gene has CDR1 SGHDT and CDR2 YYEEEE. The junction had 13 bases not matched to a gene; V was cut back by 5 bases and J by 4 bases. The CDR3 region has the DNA TGTGCCAGCAGGCAAAGGGGACAGGGAGGAAGGTACGAGCAGTACTTC. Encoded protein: CASRQRGQGGRYEQYF.

The CDR3 DNA follows: TGTGCCAGCAGTGCGGGGATGAATGAGCAGTTCTTC. It yields the protein CASSAGMNEQFF. The chain links TRBV7-3 to TRBJ2-1; TRBD2 might be the D (6 bases). The germline V and J ends were trimmed by 6 bases and 7 bases, with 10 bases remaining between them. This CDR3 comprises 12 residues. Germline V lookup: CDR1 SGHTA, CDR2 FQGTGA.